The 10 T cell receptor beta chains reported below all come from one sample, sequenced in a study of breast tumors, draining lymph nodes, adjacent tissues. Samples came from axillary lymph nodes draining the breast cancer. TCRdb redid the calling of the multiplex PCR reads with MiXCR, one entry per CDR3 protein. The top ten clones hold about 1% of a sample with 200,000 to 300,000 distinct CDR3 sequences, 30% of them seen once. Source material: axillary lymph node tissue. Receptor source: a female donor with breast cancer. Some clones in this sample may be carry-over from other donors' samples.

This clonotype was observed a handful of times. V usage is TRBV3-1 and J usage is TRBJ2-7; D not certain. The germline V gene has CDR1 LGHDT and CDR2 YNNKEL (reference sequence). Trimming took off 0 bases at V and 6 bases at J, with 9 bases between the two ends. The CDR3 consists of 13 residues. The CDR3 DNA follows: TGTGCCAGCAGCCAAGACGGTGTAACCGAGCAGTACTTC. Protein product: CASSQDGVTEQYF.

The CDR3 here is CASSFSGRVSNEQFF. CDR3 coding DNA: TGTGCCAGCAGTTTCAGTGGCAGGGTCTCCAATGAGCAGTTCTTC. The V gene is TRBV12-5, the J gene TRBJ2-1; TRBD1 might be the D (5 bases). The CDR3 runs to 15 residues. Germline CDR1 LGHNT, CDR2 FRNRAP.

There are a few counts of this clonotype. The CDR3 does not end in the conserved phenylalanine or tryptophan, so this is likely a read error. The DNA is omitted, as the CDR3 cannot be located on it reliably, and the CDR3 follows TCRdb's listing. The genes are TRBV10-2 and TRBJ1-6. Germline lookup yields CDR1 WSHSY and CDR2 SAAADI. The CDR3 region is 8 residues in length, termini included. CDR3 in amino acids: CASSEHHL.

Remarks on this clonotype: A much larger clone is a single base away; this may be a read error. This chain connects TRBV5-1 to TRBJ2-6; possibly TRBD1 for D (5 bases). There are 15 residues in the CDR3. Germline CDR1 and CDR2: SGHRS and YFSETQ. The CDR3 protein is CASSLRETGADVLTF. CDR3 bases: TGCGCCAGCAGCCTCAGGGAAACTGGGGCCGACGTCCTGACTTTC.

A word on this clonotype: A much larger clone sits a single nucleotide away, making a read error possible. This chain's CDR3 is CASRPEGGSSGDTEQFF. In nucleotides, the CDR3 is TGTGCCAGCAGGCCGGAGGGGGGGAGTAGCGGCGACACTGAGCAGTTCTTC. The V call is TRBV9, the J call TRBJ2-1; D may be TRBD2 (7 bases). Deletions cut 5 bases from V and 9 bases from J, with 27 bases between. The length of the CDR3 is 17 residues. Germline V gene sequence: CDR1 SGDLS, CDR2 YYNGEE.

The V call is TRBV12-3 or TRBV12-4, the J call TRBJ2-7, with TRBD1 matching 7 bases. The CDR3 is made up of 13 amino acids. The ends lost 1 base at V and 9 bases at J; junction bases unmatched: 6. The chain's CDR3 is CASSLEGGLGQYF. The CDR3 DNA reads TGTGCCAGCAGTTTAGAAGGGGGCTTGGGGCAGTACTTC.

CDR3 protein: CASSLEGTGSGETQYF. Here the CDR3 DNA reads TGTGCCAGCAGCTTGGAAGGGACAGGGTCGGGAGAGACCCAGTACTTC. This chain joins TRBV5-4 and TRBJ2-5; 9 bases are shared with TRBD1. This CDR3 region has 16 residues. Losses at the gene ends were 0 bases for V and 4 bases for J; bases not matched to a gene: 7. CDR1 and CDR2 (germline): SGHNT, YYREEE (reference sequence).

On this clonotype: A much more abundant neighbour one base away suggests this may be a read error. The V and J genes are TRBV20-1 and TRBJ2-1; the D gene is possibly TRBD1 (5 bases). The CDR3 has 18 amino acids. CDR1 DFQATT and CDR2 SNEGSKA come from the germline V gene (reference sequence). The CDR3 loop is CSAHQGKIDLGSYNELFF. The CDR3 DNA is TGCAGTGCTCACCAGGGCAAAATAGACCTAGGGTCCTACAATGAGCTGTTCTTC.

Details on this clonotype: A much more abundant neighbour one base away suggests this may be a read error. The chain uses TRBV7-2 and TRBJ2-1; D not resolved. This CDR3 comprises 12 residues. The V gene lost 2 bases and the J gene lost 9 bases, with 8 bases spanning the gap. Germline V gene lookup returns CDR1 SGHTA and CDR2 FQGNSA. The CDR3 DNA follows: TGTGCCAGCAGCTTATCGGGCATTGAGCAGTTCTTC. This encodes CASSLSGIEQFF.

This clonotype has just one count. CDR3 region: CSVGRGAIETQYF. Here the CDR3 DNA reads TGCAGCGTTGGTAGGGGGGCGATTGAGACCCAGTACTTC. The chain links TRBV29-1 to TRBJ2-5, with D perhaps matching TRBD1 or TRBD2 (6 bases each). Germline V gene sequence: CDR1 SQVTM, CDR2 ANQGSEA. CDR3 length: 13 amino acids. V lost 4 bases to trimming and J lost 5 bases, with 14 bases between them.